A single T cell receptor beta chain is shown here with its context. No antigen is known for it. The data stem from a study of vaccination effects on CD4 cells after COVID-19. General study findings and limits: Common cold coronavirus cross-reactivity was shown by only 1 of 255 vaccine-induced clones in healthy vaccinees.

Sequencing followed a ViraFEST assay step that expanded antigen-specific CD4+ T cells with viral peptide pools. An approximately ten-day culture period preceded the isolation of CD4+ T cells. In the vaccine recipients, nucleocapsid antibodies were negative and there was no prior SARS-CoV-2 infection. In culture with 10 IU/ml IL-2 and 9 to 10 ug/ml peptides, PBMC were grown at 1.5 million to 2 million per well. The junction had 3 bases not matched to a gene; V was cut back by 7 bases and J by 3 bases. The CDR3 extends over 13 amino acids. Germline loops: CDR1 LNHDA, CDR2 SQIVND (reference sequence). Profiling relied on immunoSEQ multiplex PCR, and the TCRdb table lists in-frame clones only, not all of them. The sample shows 30,000 to 45,000 clones, 70% of them seen only once.

The material sequenced was CD4+ T cells from PBMCs cultured with SARS-CoV-2 spike peptides, taken before COVID-19 vaccination. The clonotype originates from a human donor who received a COVID-19 vaccine. The V gene is TRBV19, the J gene TRBJ2-1; 7 bases are a match to TRBD2. The CDR3: CASIGGFYNEQFF. The CDR3 DNA reads TGTGCCAGTATCGGGGGGTTCTACAATGAGCAGTTCTTC.